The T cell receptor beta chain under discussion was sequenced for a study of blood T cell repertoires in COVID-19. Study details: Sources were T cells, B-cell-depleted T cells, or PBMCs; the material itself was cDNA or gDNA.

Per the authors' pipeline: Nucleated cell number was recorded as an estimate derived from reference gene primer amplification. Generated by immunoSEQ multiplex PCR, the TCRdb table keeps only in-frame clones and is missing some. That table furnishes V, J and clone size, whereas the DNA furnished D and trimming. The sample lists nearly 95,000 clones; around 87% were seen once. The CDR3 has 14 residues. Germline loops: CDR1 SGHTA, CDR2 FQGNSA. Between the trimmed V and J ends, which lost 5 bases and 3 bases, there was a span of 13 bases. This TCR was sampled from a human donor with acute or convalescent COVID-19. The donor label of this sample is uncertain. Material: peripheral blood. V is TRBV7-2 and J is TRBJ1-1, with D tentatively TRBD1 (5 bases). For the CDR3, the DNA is TGTGCCAGCAGCCGCCAGGGAATACACACTGAAGCTTTCTTT. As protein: CASSRQGIHTEAFF.